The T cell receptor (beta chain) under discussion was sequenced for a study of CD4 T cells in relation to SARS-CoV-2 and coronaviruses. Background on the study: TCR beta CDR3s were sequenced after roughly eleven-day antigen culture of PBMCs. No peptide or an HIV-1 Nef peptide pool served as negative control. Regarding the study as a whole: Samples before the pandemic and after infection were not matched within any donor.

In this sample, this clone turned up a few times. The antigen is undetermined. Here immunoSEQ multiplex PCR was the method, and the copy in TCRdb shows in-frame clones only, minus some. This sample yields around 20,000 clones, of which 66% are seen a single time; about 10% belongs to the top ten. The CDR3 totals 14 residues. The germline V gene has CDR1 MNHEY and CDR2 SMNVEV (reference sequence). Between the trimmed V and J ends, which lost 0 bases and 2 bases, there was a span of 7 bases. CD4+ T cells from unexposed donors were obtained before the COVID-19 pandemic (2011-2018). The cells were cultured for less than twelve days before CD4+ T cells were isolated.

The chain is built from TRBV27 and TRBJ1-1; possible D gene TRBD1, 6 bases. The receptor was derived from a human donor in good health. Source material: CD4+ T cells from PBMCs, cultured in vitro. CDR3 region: CASSLSQGNTEAFF. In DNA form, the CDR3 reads TGTGCCAGCAGTTTATCACAGGGAAACACTGAAGCTTTCTTT.